This passage covers 15 T cell receptor beta chains from one sample sequenced in a study of T-cell reconstitution after alpha-beta-depleted transplantation in children. The library targeted TCRbeta and was prepared with unique molecular identifiers. TCRdb re-derived calls from the PCR reads in MiXCR, one entry per CDR3 protein. Here the sample spans fewer than 120,000 distinct CDR3 sequences, 10% being singletons. Specimen: PBMCs from the stem cell graft donor, collected from the stem cell graft. These receptor sequences come from a human donor who donated a stem cell graft to a child with acute lymphoblastic leukemia.

This clonotype was seen a few times. The CDR3 here is CASSQAASGSFEQYF. The DNA for the CDR3 is TGCGCCAGCAGCCAAGCGGCTAGCGGGAGTTTCGAGCAGTACTTC. V and J are TRBV4-1 and TRBJ2-7; TRBD2 aligns across 10 bases. Germline CDR1 reads MGHRA; CDR2 reads YSYEKL. The CDR3 totals 15 residues. V was clipped by 1 base and J by 6 bases; unmatched bases: 6.

This clonotype was seen repeatedly, ten times or more. This rearrangement joins TRBV19 to TRBJ1-6; TRBD1 matches at 7 bases. The CDR3 runs to 15 residues. The germline gives CDR1 LNHDA, CDR2 SQIVND (reference sequence). V was clipped by 5 bases and J by 6 bases; unmatched bases: 7. CDR3 sequence: CASSLDRLRNSPLHF. The CDR3 DNA follows: TGTGCCAGTAGTTTGGACAGGCTGCGTAATTCACCCCTCCACTTT.

This clonotype came up a few times. The chain is built from TRBV24-1 and TRBJ2-1, with no clear D. The CDR3 runs 12 residues. Germline CDR1 reads KGHDR; CDR2 reads SFDVKD. V lost 4 bases and J 8 bases, leaving 8 bases between the germline ends. CDR3 in amino acids: CATSDLGYEQFF. CDR3 nucleotides: TGTGCCACCAGTGACCTTGGATATGAGCAGTTCTTC.

CDR3 bases: TGCGCCAGCAGTGAGTCTGTGATCGCAGGGACTGAAGCTTTCTTT. It yields the protein CASSESVIAGTEAFF. The V and J genes are TRBV10-1 and TRBJ1-1; D is perhaps TRBD1 (5 bases). Germline values: CDR1 WNHNN, CDR2 SYGVQD (reference sequence). V was pared by 0 bases and J by 5 bases, with 13 bases between. This CDR3 region has 15 residues.

This clonotype was recorded many times. CDR3 bases: TGTGCCAGCTCACCACCTGGGACAGGGCCTTACAATGAGCAGTTCTTC. It is translated as CASSPPGTGPYNEQFF. V gene TRBV18 combines with J gene TRBJ2-1; the match to TRBD1 covers 9 bases. Germline loops: CDR1 KGHSH, CDR2 LQKENI. The J segment lost 4 bases and the V segment lost 0 bases, leaving 4 bases of the junction unmatched. CDR3 length: 16 amino acids.

This clonotype has a count of ten or more. The chain recombines TRBV12-3 or TRBV12-4 with TRBJ1-4, with D maybe TRBD1 (5 bases). The germline V and J ends were trimmed by 6 bases and 7 bases, with 18 bases remaining between them. The CDR3 covers 15 residues. CDR3 sequence (DNA): TGTGCCAGCAGATTTCTCGAGAGGGGAGGTGAAAAACTGTTTTTT. It specifies CASRFLERGGEKLFF.

This clonotype has at least ten counts. The chain carries TRBV7-9 and TRBJ1-6; TRBD1 matches 12 bases. This CDR3 spans 16 amino acids. V shed 4 bases and J 11 bases; nucleotides not matched to a gene: 9. Germline values: CDR1 SEHNR, CDR2 FQNEAQ (reference sequence). Here the CDR3 DNA reads TGTGCCAGCAGCTCCGGGACAGGGGGCGTGTATCCACCCCTCCACTTT. Protein sequence: CASSSGTGGVYPPLHF.

This clonotype was found many times. The chain carries TRBV27 and TRBJ2-7, with 8 nucleotides matching TRBD1. Unmatched junction bases numbered 2, after V lost 3 bases and J lost 4 bases. Looked up from germline, CDR1 is MNHEY and CDR2 is SMNVEV (reference sequence). The length of the CDR3 is 13 residues. The CDR3 reads CASSFQGAYEQYF. CDR3 in DNA: TGTGCCAGCAGTTTCCAGGGGGCATACGAGCAGTACTTC.

This clonotype was picked up many times. The chain carries TRBV15 and TRBJ2-2, with a weak D call TRBD2 (5 bases). CDR3 length: 15 amino acids. Germline V gives CDR1 LNHNV, CDR2 YYDKDF (reference sequence). The V end lost 3 bases, the J end lost 0 bases, and 8 bases lay between the germline ends. The CDR3 spells CATSSGKANTGELFF. The CDR3 nucleotides read TGTGCCACCAGCAGCGGGAAAGCGAACACCGGGGAGCTGTTTTTT. The entire variable domain, with the rest obtained from reference TRBV15 and TRBJ2-2, is as follows: DAMVIQNPRYQVTQFGKPVTLSCSQTLNHNVMYWYQQKSSQAPKLLFHYYDKDFNNEADTPDNFQSRRPNTSFCFLDIRSPGLGDTAMYLCATSSGKANTGELFFGEGSRLTVL.

This clonotype was detected many times. V and J are TRBV10-3 and TRBJ1-4, with TRBD1 as a possible D gene (5 bases). The CDR3 contains 13 residues. Germline CDR1 is ENHRY and CDR2 is SYGVKD. Deletions cut 3 bases from V and 7 bases from J, with 9 bases between. CDR3 in amino acids: CAISDDDSEKLFF. As DNA, the CDR3 is TGTGCCATCAGTGATGACGACAGTGAAAAACTGTTTTTT.

This clonotype showed up many times. J is TRBJ2-1 and V is TRBV20-1; D ambiguous. Germline V gives CDR1 DFQATT, CDR2 SNEGSKA (reference sequence). Trimming took off 3 bases at V and 5 bases at J, with 5 bases between the two ends. This CDR3 is built from 11 residues. This CDR3 reads CSARRDNEQFF. The CDR3 nucleotides are TGCAGTGCTAGGAGAGACAATGAGCAGTTCTTC.

V and J are TRBV24-1 and TRBJ2-3; TRBD2 might be the D (5 bases). V dropped 4 bases and J dropped 6 bases, with 10 bases sitting between them. Germline-derived CDR1 and CDR2 are KGHDR and SFDVKD. CDR3 length: 13 amino acids. This CDR3 reads CATSDFRGDTQYF. The CDR3, as DNA: TGTGCCACCAGTGACTTCCGAGGGGATACGCAGTATTTT.

Notes on this clonotype: A read error may explain this, as a much larger clone is one base away. V is TRBV7-9 and J is TRBJ2-7, with 7 bases identical to TRBD1. CDR3 length: 14 residues. Per the germline V gene, CDR1 is SEHNR and CDR2 is FQNEAQ (reference sequence). The CDR3 nucleotides are TGTGCCAGCATCTTAAGGGACAGTCCCTACGAGCAGTACTTC. Translated: CASILRDSPYEQYF.

This clonotype was seen repeatedly, ten times or more. The rearrangement joins TRBV11-2 to TRBJ2-3; D is unresolved. From germline, CDR1 is SGHAT and CDR2 FQNNGV. The CDR3 sequence is 14 residues long. The V end was cut by 2 bases, the J end by 0 bases, with 6 bases between. The CDR3 DNA follows: TGTGCCAGCAGCTTATCGGTTAGCACAGATACGCAGTATTTT. Translating gives CASSLSVSTDTQYF.

This clonotype was recorded many times. CDR3 in DNA: TGTGCCAGCAGCTTGTCACAGGGGCGAGATACGCAGTATTTT. Translation gives CASSLSQGRDTQYF. The J gene is TRBJ2-3, the V gene TRBV5-5, with 7 positions matching TRBD1. With 1 base clipped from V and 5 bases from J, the junction kept 4 bases outside the gene matches. Looked up from germline, CDR1 is SGHKS and CDR2 is YYEKEE (reference sequence). The CDR3 consists of 14 residues.